A single sample is the source of the 5 T cell receptor beta chains below, sequenced in a study of shared T cell receptors in the human thymus. Produced via immunoSEQ multiplex PCR; TCRdb's table is partial and in-frame only. The data show about 710,000 clones, 80% to 90% seen once. These sequences were also reported in another study, on human thymus T cells.

The sequenced sample was thymocytes. These receptors were obtained from a boy in the first two years of life with a congenital heart defect.

The rearrangement links TRBV28 to TRBJ1-1; 8 positions agree with TRBD1. Germline CDR1 reads MDHEN; CDR2 reads SYDVKM. The CDR3 consists of 14 residues. The trim removed 4 bases at V and 6 bases at J, leaving 7 bases unmatched. CDR3 coding DNA: TGTGCCAGCAGTTGGGGACAGGACTTACCTGAAGCTTTCTTT. This codes for CASSWGQDLPEAFF.

This chain links TRBV27 with TRBJ2-7; TRBD1 aligns across 11 bases. Germline CDR1 MNHEY, CDR2 SMNVEV (reference sequence). The J segment lost 6 bases and the V segment lost 0 bases, leaving 10 bases of the junction unmatched. This CDR3 spans 17 amino acids. CDR3 amino acids: CASSLSGSGTGGCEQYF. The CDR3 DNA reads as TGTGCCAGCAGTTTATCGGGTTCCGGGACAGGGGGGTGCGAGCAGTACTTC.

The CDR3 bases are TGTGCCAGCAGTCCGAAGAAACCGGGACAGGGGGTAAAACTGTTTTTT. Amino acid sequence: CASSPKKPGQGVKLFF. The chain uses TRBV6-6 and TRBJ1-4, with TRBD1 matching over 11 bases. This CDR3 has 16 amino acids. V shed 5 bases, J shed 10 bases, and the junction held 12 bases outside the gene matches. Germline V gene lookup returns CDR1 MNHNY and CDR2 SVGAGI (reference sequence).

V is TRBV7-9 and J is TRBJ2-1; D perhaps matches TRBD2 (6 bases). V was pared by 5 bases and J by 4 bases, with 18 bases between. The CDR3 is 16 amino acids. Germline CDR1 and CDR2: SEHNR and FQNEAQ (reference sequence). The CDR3 sequence is CASSRKDSGAYNEQFF. In DNA, the CDR3 is TGTGCCAGCAGCCGCAAAGATAGCGGAGCGTACAATGAGCAGTTCTTC. Filled out from reference TRBV7-9 and TRBJ2-1, the complete variable domain reads DTGVSQNPRHKITKRGQNVTFRCDPISEHNRLYWYRQTLGQGPEFLTYFQNEAQLEKSRLLSDRFSAERPKGSFSTLEIQRTEQGDSAMYLCASSRKDSGAYNEQFFGPGTRLTVL.

CDR3 in amino acids: CASIQGNSPLHF. Here the CDR3 DNA reads TGTGCCAGCATACAGGGAAATTCACCCCTCCACTTT. This sequence joins TRBV6-1 and TRBJ1-6, with D maybe TRBD1 (6 bases). CDR1 and CDR2 from the germline V gene are MNHNS and SASEGT. This CDR3 is built from 12 residues. V was pared by 7 bases and J by 7 bases, with 8 bases between.